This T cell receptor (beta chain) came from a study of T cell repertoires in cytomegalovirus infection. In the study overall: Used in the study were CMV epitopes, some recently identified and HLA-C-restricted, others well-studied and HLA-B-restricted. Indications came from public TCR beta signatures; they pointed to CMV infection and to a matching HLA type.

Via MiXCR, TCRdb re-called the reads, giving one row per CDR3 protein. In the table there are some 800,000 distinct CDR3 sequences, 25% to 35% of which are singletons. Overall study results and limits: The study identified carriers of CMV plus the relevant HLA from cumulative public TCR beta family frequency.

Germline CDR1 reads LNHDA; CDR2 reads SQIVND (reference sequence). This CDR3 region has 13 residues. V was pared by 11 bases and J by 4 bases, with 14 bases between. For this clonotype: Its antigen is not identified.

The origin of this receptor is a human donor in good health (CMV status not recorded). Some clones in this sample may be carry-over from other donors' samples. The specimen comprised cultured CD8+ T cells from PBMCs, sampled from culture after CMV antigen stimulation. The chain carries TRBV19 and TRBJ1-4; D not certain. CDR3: CAARAWGNEKLFF. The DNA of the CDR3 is TGTGCCGCGCGGGCGTGGGGTAATGAAAAACTGTTTTTT.